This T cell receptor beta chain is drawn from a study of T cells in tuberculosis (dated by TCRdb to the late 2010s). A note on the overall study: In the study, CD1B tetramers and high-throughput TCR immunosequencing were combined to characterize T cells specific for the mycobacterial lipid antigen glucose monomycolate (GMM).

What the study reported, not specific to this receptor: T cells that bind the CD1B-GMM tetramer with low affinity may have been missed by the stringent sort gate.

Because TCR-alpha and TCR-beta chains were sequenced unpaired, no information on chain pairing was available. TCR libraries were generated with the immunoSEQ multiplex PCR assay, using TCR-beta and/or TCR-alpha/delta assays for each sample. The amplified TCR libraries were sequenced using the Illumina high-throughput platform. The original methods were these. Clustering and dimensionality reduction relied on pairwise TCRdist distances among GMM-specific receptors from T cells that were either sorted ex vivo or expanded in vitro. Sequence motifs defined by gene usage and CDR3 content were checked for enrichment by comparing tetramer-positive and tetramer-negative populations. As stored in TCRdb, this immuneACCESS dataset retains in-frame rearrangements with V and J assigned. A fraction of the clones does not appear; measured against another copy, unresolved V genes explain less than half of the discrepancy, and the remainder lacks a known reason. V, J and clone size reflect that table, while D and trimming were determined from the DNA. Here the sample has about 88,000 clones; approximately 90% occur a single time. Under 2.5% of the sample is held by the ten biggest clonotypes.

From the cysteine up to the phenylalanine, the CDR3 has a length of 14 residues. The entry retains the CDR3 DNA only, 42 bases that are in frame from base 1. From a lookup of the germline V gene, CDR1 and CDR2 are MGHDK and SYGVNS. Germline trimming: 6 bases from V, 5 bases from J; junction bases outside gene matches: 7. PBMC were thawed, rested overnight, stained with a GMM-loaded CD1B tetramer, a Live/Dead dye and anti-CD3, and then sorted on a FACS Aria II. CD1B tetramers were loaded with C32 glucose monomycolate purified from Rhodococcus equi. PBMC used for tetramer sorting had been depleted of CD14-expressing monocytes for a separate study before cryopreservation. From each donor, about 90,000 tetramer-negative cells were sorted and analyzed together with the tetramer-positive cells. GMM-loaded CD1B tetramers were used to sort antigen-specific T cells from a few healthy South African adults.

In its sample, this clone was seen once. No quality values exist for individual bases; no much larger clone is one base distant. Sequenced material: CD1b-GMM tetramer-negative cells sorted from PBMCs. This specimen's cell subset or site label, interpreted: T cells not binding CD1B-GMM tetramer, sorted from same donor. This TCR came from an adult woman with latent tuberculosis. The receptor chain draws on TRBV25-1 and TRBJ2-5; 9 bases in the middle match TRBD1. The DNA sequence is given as TGTGCCAGCAGCGGGGGGACAGGGTTTGAGACCCAGTACTTC. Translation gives CASSGGTGFETQYF.